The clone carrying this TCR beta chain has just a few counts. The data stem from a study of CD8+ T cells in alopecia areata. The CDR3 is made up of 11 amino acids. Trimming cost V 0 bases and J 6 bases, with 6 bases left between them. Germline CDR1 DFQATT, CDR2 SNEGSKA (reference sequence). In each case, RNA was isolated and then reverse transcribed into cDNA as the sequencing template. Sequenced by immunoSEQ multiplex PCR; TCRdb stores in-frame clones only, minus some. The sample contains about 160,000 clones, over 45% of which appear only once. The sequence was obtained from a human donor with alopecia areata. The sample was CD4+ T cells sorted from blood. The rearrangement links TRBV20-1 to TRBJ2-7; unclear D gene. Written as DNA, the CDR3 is TGCAGTGCTAGAGATCGACTCGAGCAGTACTTC. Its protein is CSARDRLEQYF.